The rows below give T cell receptor beta chains drawn from one sample of a study of CD8 T cells in ankylosing spondylitis. From the 5' RACE reads, TCRdb called clonotypes with MiXCR, one entry per CDR3 protein. The data contain 350,000 to 450,000 distinct CDR3 sequences, about 25% of them singletons. Sequenced input: blood, either unsorted or a sorted T cell fraction (not recorded which). All receptors derive from a male donor with ankylosing spondylitis. Each CDR3 is given with its conserved first and last residue. The D gene is left open where the match is weak. Some rows mark clone size as missing; the rest say once, few, many or name a class of expanded clone.

j_call d_call clone_size v_call cdr3_aa cdr3_nt
TRBJ2-7 NA NA TRBV2 CASKDTPLSYEQYF TGTGCCAGCAAGGACACCCCCCTCTCCTACGAGCAGTACTTC
TRBJ2-5 TRBD2 many TRBV5-1 CASSLAGASQETQYF TGCGCCAGCAGCTTAGCGGGAGCATCCCAAGAGACCCAGTACTTC
TRBJ2-2 TRBD1 NA TRBV7-8 CASSLAAGTVNTGELFF TGTGCCAGCAGCTTAGCAGCAGGGACAGTGAACACCGGGGAGCTGTTTTTT
TRBJ1-4 NA few TRBV5-1 CASSLALTGEEELFF TGCGCCAGCAGCTTGGCCCTGACAGGTGAAGAGGAACTGTTTTTT
TRBJ2-7 TRBD2 NA TRBV3-1 CASSPGLAGPYEQYF TGTGCCAGCAGCCCCGGACTAGCTGGACCCTACGAGCAGTACTTC
TRBJ2-1 NA many TRBV12-3/TRBV12-4 CASTGGYNEQFF TGTGCCAGCACCGGAGGTTACAATGAGCAGTTCTTC
TRBJ1-5 TRBD1 NA TRBV20-1 CSAGQGVGQPQHF TGCAGTGCTGGGCAGGGGGTGGGACAGCCCCAGCATTTT
TRBJ2-4 TRBD1 NA TRBV7-9 CASSLDGQGGDIQYF TGTGCCAGCAGCTTAGACGGACAGGGGGGAGACATTCAGTACTTC
TRBJ1-2 TRBD1 NA TRBV3-1 CASSRTTGKNYGYTF TGTGCCAGCAGCCGAACGACAGGGAAGAACTATGGCTACACCTTC
TRBJ2-1 TRBD2 NA TRBV24-1 CATGGTSGRDSEQFF TGTGCCACCGGGGGGACTAGCGGGAGGGACAGTGAGCAGTTCTTC
TRBJ2-1 NA NA TRBV11-2 CASNPGRRGKHHNEQFF TGTGCCAGCAACCCCGGGCGACGGGGGAAACATCACAATGAGCAGTTCTTC
TRBJ2-3 NA NA TRBV10-3 CAISPRGTDTQYF TGTGCCATCAGTCCGAGGGGCACAGATACGCAGTATTTT
TRBJ2-1 TRBD2 few TRBV5-1 CASSSPTSVSPLEQQFF TGCGCCAGCAGCTCACCCACTAGCGTTAGCCCTCTTGAGCAGCAGTTCTTC
TRBJ1-4 NA NA TRBV30 CAWRGPSASTLNEKLFF TGTGCCTGGAGGGGACCTTCTGCTAGCACTCTTAATGAAAAACTGTTTTTT
TRBJ1-2 NA NA TRBV3-1 CASSLRGRHYGYTF TGTGCCAGCAGCCTAAGGGGCAGACACTATGGCTACACCTTC
TRBJ2-7 TRBD2 few TRBV6-2/TRBV6-3 CASSYSGLAASLTYEQYF TGTGCCAGCAGTTACTCAGGACTAGCGGCGAGTTTAACCTACGAGCAGTACTTC
TRBJ2-5 TRBD2 NA TRBV20-1 CSAKRLAGIETQYF TGCAGTGCTAAAAGACTAGCGGGAATAGAGACCCAGTACTTC
TRBJ2-3 TRBD2 few TRBV10-3 CAILSGLGTDTQYF TGTGCCATACTCTCGGGACTAGGCACAGATACGCAGTATTTT
TRBJ1-6 NA NA TRBV12-3/TRBV12-4 CASTRGAFDSPLHF TGTGCCAGCACCCGGGGGGCCTTTGATTCACCCCTCCACTTT
TRBJ2-1 NA NA TRBV9 CASSAGTPTQFF TGTGCCAGCAGCGCAGGGACACCGACGCAGTTCTTC
TRBJ2-2 TRBD2 few TRBV24-1 CATSDPTSGRTTGELFF TGTGCCACCAGTGATCCAACTAGCGGGAGAACAACCGGGGAGCTGTTTTTT
TRBJ1-2 TRBD1 NA TRBV15 CATSRDFRDRGYGYTF TGTGCCACCAGCAGAGATTTCCGGGACAGGGGCTATGGCTACACCTTC